This T cell receptor (beta chain) was captured by sequencing in a study of blood T cell repertoires in COVID-19. Study overall: The samples span acute and convalescent COVID-19 from the United States, Italy and Spain.

A few counts support this clone. Generated by immunoSEQ multiplex PCR, the TCRdb table keeps only in-frame clones and is missing some. Of roughly 150,000 clones in the sample, roughly 84% were seen once. Sequencing input: peripheral blood. The receptor was isolated from a woman aged 80 or over with active or convalescent COVID-19.

The chain's CDR3 is CASSQGGRGASNEKLFF. The CDR3 bases are TGTGCCAGCAGCCAAGGCGGCAGGGGCGCGTCTAATGAAAAACTGTTTTTT. The chain couples TRBV7-9 to TRBJ1-4; the D gene is possibly TRBD1 (6 bases). The length of the CDR3 is 17 residues. Per germline, CDR1 SEHNR and CDR2 FQNEAQ (reference sequence). Trimming removed 5 bases at V and 3 bases at J, with 19 bases between.